These T cell receptor beta chains were read from a single sample in a study of blood T cell repertoires in COVID-19. Data came from immunoSEQ multiplex PCR; TCRdb stores just in-frame clones and leaves some out. The sample has 78,000 or so clones, 82% seen once; the top ten hold less than 15%. Sequencing was carried out using peripheral blood. These receptors all come from a man aged 80 or over with acute or convalescent COVID-19. The CDR3 runs from the conserved cysteine through the conserved F or W. The D gene is left open where the match is weak. A row's size may be missing; if present it is once, few, many or a size class.

v_gene: TRBV5-6; d_gene: NA; abundance: once; j_gene: TRBJ1-4; CDR3nt: TGTGCCAGCAGCTTATTCTCAGGCTATAATGAAAAACTGTTTTTT; CDR3aa: CASSLFSGYNEKLFF
v_gene: TRBV6-5; d_gene: NA; abundance: NA; j_gene: TRBJ2-7; CDR3nt: TGTGCCAGCAGTAACAGGGTACGAGAGCAGTACTTC; CDR3aa: CASSNRVREQYF
v_gene: TRBV6-2/TRBV6-3; d_gene: TRBD2; abundance: NA; j_gene: TRBJ2-3; CDR3nt: TGTGCCAGCAGTTACTCGAGTAGCGGGTCCACAGATACGCAGTATTTT; CDR3aa: CASSYSSSGSTDTQYF
v_gene: TRBV24-1; d_gene: TRBD2; abundance: NA; j_gene: TRBJ2-5; CDR3nt: TGTGCCACCAGTGATTCGAGACTAGCCCCCGAGACCCAGTACTTC; CDR3aa: CATSDSRLAPETQYF
v_gene: TRBV2; d_gene: TRBD2; abundance: NA; j_gene: TRBJ2-3; CDR3nt: TGTGCCAGAGGACTAGCGGGAAGCACAGATACGCAGTATTTT; CDR3aa: CARGLAGSTDTQYF
v_gene: TRBV3-1/TRBV3-2; d_gene: TRBD1; abundance: NA; j_gene: TRBJ1-3; CDR3nt: TGTGCCAGCAGCCCTCCGACAGGGGAATTT; CDR3aa: CASSPPTGEF
v_gene: TRBV5-4; d_gene: NA; abundance: NA; j_gene: TRBJ1-2; CDR3nt: TGTGCCAGCAGCTTGGAAGGCAGGGGAGTTGGCTACACCTTC; CDR3aa: CASSLEGRGVGYTF
v_gene: TRBV5-1; d_gene: NA; abundance: NA; j_gene: TRBJ1-2; CDR3nt: TGCGCCAGCAGCTTGGATTTAGACAGTAACTATGGCTACACCTTC; CDR3aa: CASSLDLDSNYGYTF
v_gene: TRBV2; d_gene: NA; abundance: NA; j_gene: TRBJ2-1; CDR3nt: TGTGCCTGTGCCGGGGGGCTACAACATCAGTTCTTC; CDR3aa: CACAGGLQHQFF
v_gene: TRBV11-3; d_gene: NA; abundance: NA; j_gene: TRBJ2-2; CDR3nt: TGTGCCAGCAGCTTAGATGTGGGGGCCGCCGGCGGGGAGCTGTTTTTT; CDR3aa: CASSLDVGAAGGELFF
v_gene: TRBV7-2; d_gene: NA; abundance: once; j_gene: TRBJ1-1; CDR3nt: TGTGCCAGCAGCTTAGATTGGGGGGTGGACACTGAAGCTTTCTTT; CDR3aa: CASSLDWGVDTEAFF
v_gene: TRBV9; d_gene: TRBD1; abundance: NA; j_gene: TRBJ1-2; CDR3nt: TGTGCCAGCAGTGAGAACAGGGGTGGTGGCTACACCTTC; CDR3aa: CASSENRGGGYTF
v_gene: TRBV12-3/TRBV12-4; d_gene: NA; abundance: once; j_gene: TRBJ2-4; CDR3nt: TGTGCCAGCAGATTGGGAGATTCCCCCATTCAGTACTTC; CDR3aa: CASRLGDSPIQYF
v_gene: TRBV29-1; d_gene: NA; abundance: NA; j_gene: TRBJ1-2; CDR3nt: TGCAGCGTTGAAATCGGGATGCCCTATGGCTACACCTTC; CDR3aa: CSVEIGMPYGYTF
v_gene: TRBV4-1; d_gene: TRBD1; abundance: NA; j_gene: TRBJ2-1; CDR3nt: TGCGCCAGCAGCCAACCGGGACAGGTTAACAATGAGCAGTTCTTC; CDR3aa: CASSQPGQVNNEQFF
v_gene: TRBV4-1; d_gene: NA; abundance: NA; j_gene: TRBJ1-5; CDR3nt: TGCGCCAGCGCGGAGGGTCAAGGGAACCAGCCCCAGCATTTT; CDR3aa: CASAEGQGNQPQHF
v_gene: TRBV3-1/TRBV3-2; d_gene: TRBD1; abundance: few; j_gene: TRBJ2-2; CDR3nt: TGTGCCAGCAGCCGCAGGGGGCAGGCGGTTAAGCTGTTTTTT; CDR3aa: CASSRRGQAVKLFF
v_gene: TRBV7-2; d_gene: TRBD1; abundance: NA; j_gene: TRBJ2-1; CDR3nt: TGTGCCAGCAGGGTACAGGGGTCCAACAATGAGCAGTTCTTC; CDR3aa: CASRVQGSNNEQFF
v_gene: TRBV5-1; d_gene: TRBD2; abundance: NA; j_gene: TRBJ2-5; CDR3nt: TGCGCCAGCAGCTTGCGTAGCGGGGGGGCCGGAGAGACCCAGTACTTC; CDR3aa: CASSLRSGGAGETQYF
v_gene: TRBV10-3; d_gene: TRBD1; abundance: NA; j_gene: TRBJ1-2; CDR3nt: TGTGCCATCAGTTCAGGGGGCCGTGGCTACACCTTC; CDR3aa: CAISSGGRGYTF
v_gene: TRBV6-5; d_gene: NA; abundance: NA; j_gene: TRBJ2-3; CDR3nt: TGTGCCAGCAGTTTGCCAGGGCCAACAGATACGCAGTATTTT; CDR3aa: CASSLPGPTDTQYF
v_gene: TRBV19; d_gene: TRBD1; abundance: NA; j_gene: TRBJ1-5; CDR3nt: TGTGCCAGTAGTGGACAGGGGACCTATCAGCCCCAGCATTTT; CDR3aa: CASSGQGTYQPQHF
v_gene: TRBV7-9; d_gene: TRBD2; abundance: NA; j_gene: TRBJ2-5; CDR3nt: TGTGCCAGCAGCTTAGGGGGTAGCGGGGGACAAGAGACCCAGTACTTC; CDR3aa: CASSLGGSGGQETQYF
v_gene: TRBV7-9; d_gene: NA; abundance: NA; j_gene: TRBJ1-3; CDR3nt: TGTGCCAGCAGCTTTTACCCCTCACAGGGTGATGGAAACACCATATATTTT; CDR3aa: CASSFYPSQGDGNTIYF
v_gene: TRBV29-1; d_gene: TRBD2; abundance: NA; j_gene: TRBJ2-1; CDR3nt: TGCAGCGTTGCGGAAGGGCTAGCGGGGAGCTACAATGAGCAGTTCTTC; CDR3aa: CSVAEGLAGSYNEQFF
v_gene: TRBV19; d_gene: TRBD1; abundance: NA; j_gene: TRBJ1-2; CDR3nt: TGTGCCAGTAGCCCCCAGGGGGCGGCCCGTGAAGGCACCTTC; CDR3aa: CASSPQGAAREGTF
v_gene: TRBV2; d_gene: NA; abundance: NA; j_gene: TRBJ1-5; CDR3nt: TGTGCCAGCAGTGAAGCGAGGGGGAACAATCAGCCCCAGCATTTT; CDR3aa: CASSEARGNNQPQHF
v_gene: TRBV5-1; d_gene: NA; abundance: once; j_gene: TRBJ2-1; CDR3nt: TGCGCCAGCAGCTTGCTGAGCTCCTACAATGAGCAGTTCTTC; CDR3aa: CASSLLSSYNEQFF
v_gene: TRBV30; d_gene: TRBD1; abundance: NA; j_gene: TRBJ2-7; CDR3nt: TGTGCCTGGAGCTGGCCGGGACAGCCCTACGAGCAGTACTTC; CDR3aa: CAWSWPGQPYEQYF
v_gene: TRBV5-4; d_gene: TRBD1; abundance: NA; j_gene: TRBJ1-2; CDR3nt: TGTGCCAGCAGCTCGGGACAGGTCTATGGCTACACCTTC; CDR3aa: CASSSGQVYGYTF
v_gene: TRBV7-2; d_gene: NA; abundance: NA; j_gene: TRBJ1-5; CDR3nt: TGTGCCAGCAGCTCCAGGAGCAATCAGCCCCAGCATTTT; CDR3aa: CASSSRSNQPQHF
v_gene: TRBV7-3; d_gene: TRBD2; abundance: NA; j_gene: TRBJ2-2; CDR3nt: TGTGCCAGCAGCACCCGGGGGGGGAGGAACACCGGGGAGCTGTTTTTT; CDR3aa: CASSTRGGRNTGELFF
v_gene: TRBV3-1/TRBV3-2; d_gene: NA; abundance: NA; j_gene: TRBJ2-7; CDR3nt: TGTGCCAGCAGCCAAGGGCAGGGATCCTACGAGCAGTACTTC; CDR3aa: CASSQGQGSYEQYF
v_gene: TRBV5-4; d_gene: TRBD2; abundance: NA; j_gene: TRBJ2-2; CDR3nt: TGTGCCAGCAGGGCGGGGGGTGCAAACACCGGGGAGCTGTTTTTT; CDR3aa: CASRAGGANTGELFF
v_gene: TRBV3-1/TRBV3-2; d_gene: NA; abundance: NA; j_gene: TRBJ1-6; CDR3nt: TGTGCCAGCAGCCAAGAAGGACGCAGGGCGCGTTCACCCCTCCACTTT; CDR3aa: CASSQEGRRARSPLHF
v_gene: TRBV5-1; d_gene: NA; abundance: NA; j_gene: TRBJ1-4; CDR3nt: TGCGCCAGCAGCTTGACAAAACAGGGATGGTCGGGAAAACTGTTTTTT; CDR3aa: CASSLTKQGWSGKLFF
v_gene: TRBV7-2; d_gene: TRBD2; abundance: NA; j_gene: TRBJ2-3; CDR3nt: TGTGCCAGCAGCTTAGCCGGGACTAGCGGTCGTTCAGATACGCAGTATTTT; CDR3aa: CASSLAGTSGRSDTQYF
v_gene: TRBV5-4; d_gene: NA; abundance: NA; j_gene: TRBJ1-2; CDR3nt: TGTGCCAGCAGTCGTGACAGGAACTATGGCTACACCTTC; CDR3aa: CASSRDRNYGYTF
v_gene: TRBV19; d_gene: TRBD1; abundance: few; j_gene: TRBJ1-6; CDR3nt: TGTGCCAGTTCCATCCCGGGCGAGGGGGCAAGACCCCTCCACTTT; CDR3aa: CASSIPGEGARPLHF
v_gene: TRBV18; d_gene: NA; abundance: NA; j_gene: TRBJ1-1; CDR3nt: TGTGCCAGCTCACCCCAGGACACTGAAGCTTTCTTT; CDR3aa: CASSPQDTEAFF
v_gene: TRBV27; d_gene: TRBD2; abundance: once; j_gene: TRBJ2-5; CDR3nt: TGTGCCAGCAGTTTTAGCGGGGGGGCCCTAGGAGAGACCCAGTACTTC; CDR3aa: CASSFSGGALGETQYF
v_gene: TRBV2; d_gene: NA; abundance: NA; j_gene: TRBJ1-4; CDR3nt: TGTGCCAGCAGGCCACAGGGTAGGGGTGAAAAACTGTTTTTT; CDR3aa: CASRPQGRGEKLFF
v_gene: TRBV5-6; d_gene: TRBD1; abundance: few; j_gene: TRBJ1-5; CDR3nt: TGTGCCAGCAGCTTGGCTCCGGGACAGGGGGCCCATCAGCCCCAGCATTTT; CDR3aa: CASSLAPGQGAHQPQHF
v_gene: TRBV6-5; d_gene: TRBD1; abundance: NA; j_gene: TRBJ1-2; CDR3nt: TGTGCCAGCAGGGCTTCGGGACAGCGAATCTATGGCTACACCTTC; CDR3aa: CASRASGQRIYGYTF
v_gene: TRBV5-1; d_gene: NA; abundance: once; j_gene: TRBJ1-2; CDR3nt: TGCGCCAGCAGCTTGGCGGAGGGATTGGGGGGCTACACCTTC; CDR3aa: CASSLAEGLGGYTF
v_gene: TRBV5-5; d_gene: TRBD1; abundance: NA; j_gene: TRBJ2-7; CDR3nt: TGTGCCAGCAGCGTCCGGGACAGCCGCTACGAGCAGTACTTC; CDR3aa: CASSVRDSRYEQYF
v_gene: TRBV5-1; d_gene: TRBD1; abundance: NA; j_gene: TRBJ1-2; CDR3nt: TGCGCCAGCAGCTTATCGGACAGGGCCTATGGCTACACCTTC; CDR3aa: CASSLSDRAYGYTF
v_gene: TRBV5-1; d_gene: TRBD2; abundance: NA; j_gene: TRBJ2-1; CDR3nt: TGCGCCAGCAGCTTGGCCGAAAGGACTAGCGGGGGAAAATACTACAATGAGCAGTTCTTC; CDR3aa: CASSLAERTSGGKYYNEQFF
v_gene: TRBV6-5; d_gene: TRBD1; abundance: NA; j_gene: TRBJ1-6; CDR3nt: TGTGCCAGCAGGTGGACAGGGGACAATTCACCCCTCCACTTT; CDR3aa: CASRWTGDNSPLHF
v_gene: TRBV2; d_gene: TRBD1; abundance: NA; j_gene: TRBJ1-5; CDR3nt: TGTGCCAGCAGTGAAAAGGACAGGGGACAGCCCCAGCATTTT; CDR3aa: CASSEKDRGQPQHF